This T cell receptor beta chain came from a study of regulatory T cells in long-lasting Graves disease. This clonotype was found a few times. Germline CDR1 and CDR2: LGHNA and YNFKEQ. There are 17 residues in the CDR3. Unmatched junction bases numbered 15, after V lost 4 bases and J lost 9 bases. Researchers made TCR beta libraries by using iRepertoire HTBI primers and running Arm-PCR on CDR3 regions. TCRdb re-analysed the multiplex PCR reads in MiXCR, keeping a single row per CDR3 protein. The repertoire holds fewer than 500,000 distinct CDR3 sequences, with around 15% as singletons. Time point: newly diagnosed GD, antithyroid drugs for less than 3 months. RNA isolated from PBMCs was used to make the TCR library. These same records also appear under a second study, on T cells in Graves' hyperthyroidism and ophthalmopathy. That study reports: Patients showing uncontrolled infection, other autoimmune disease, pregnancy or lactation were ineligible.

The sample here was peripheral blood mononuclear cells (PBMCs), taken at new diagnosis, from a patient treated with antithyroid drugs. The clonotype was recovered from a middle-aged man with Graves disease. The V call is TRBV4-2, the J call TRBJ2-1; 10 bases map to TRBD2. DNA for the CDR3: TGTGCCAGCAGCCCGGACGGAACTAGCGGGATGGCCTTTGAGCAGTTCTTC. Translated: CASSPDGTSGMAFEQFF.